These 19 T cell receptor beta chains were all obtained from the same sample, sequenced in a study of memory CD4+ T cells and cytomegalovirus serostatus. Single viable CD3+CD4+CD8-CD45RO+ cells were sorted as the memory CD4+ T cells. Sequencing used immunoSEQ multiplex PCR; TCRdb keeps in-frame clones, though not all of them. The sample holds approximately 46,000 clones, 74% seen once. Sequenced material: memory CD4+ T cells from blood. These receptors all come from an adult in good health and CMV-seropositive.

This chain joins TRBV2 and TRBJ2-3, with 7 nucleotides matching TRBD2. Germline CDR1 SNHLY, CDR2 FYNNEI. The CDR3 contains 16 residues. After removal of 5 bases from V and 1 base from J, the junction contained 9 bases not matched to a gene. This CDR3 is CASSSNLADGTDTQYF. The DNA for the CDR3 is TGTGCCAGCAGTTCTAATCTAGCGGACGGCACAGATACGCAGTATTTT.

This clone was seen a few times. The chain joins TRBV29-1 to TRBJ1-6, with TRBD1 matching over 9 bases. Trimming took 2 bases from V and 6 from J; bases not matched to a gene: 8. CDR1 is SQVTM and CDR2 is ANQGSEA in the germline V gene. There are 16 residues in the CDR3. DNA of the CDR3: TGCAGCGTTGAATTGAGGGGACAGGGACTTAATTCACCCCTCCACTTT. Protein: CSVELRGQGLNSPLHF.

The rearrangement joins TRBV20-1 to TRBJ1-6; D not resolved. This CDR3 spans 11 amino acids. Trimming stripped 0 bases from V and 14 bases from J, with 8 bases between. Germline lookup yields CDR1 DFQATT and CDR2 SNEGSKA (reference sequence). For the CDR3, the DNA is TGCAGTGCTAGAGAGCGTATGGCCCTCCACTTT. It codes for CSARERMALHF.

This clone was picked up one time. The chain recombines TRBV5-4 with TRBJ2-5; unclear D gene. The germline V and J ends were trimmed by 2 bases and 0 bases, with 8 bases remaining between them. Germline-derived CDR1 and CDR2 are SGHNT and YYREEE (reference sequence). The CDR3 is made up of 14 amino acids. The CDR3 nucleotides are TGTGCCAGCAGCTTTGGGCAGAACCAAGAGACCCAGTACTTC. It yields the protein CASSFGQNQETQYF.

V usage is TRBV4-2 and J usage is TRBJ2-1; 9 positions agree with TRBD2. V lost 3 bases and J lost 4; bases outside the gene matches: 4. The CDR3 loop spans 15 amino acids. CDR1 LGHNA and CDR2 YNFKEQ come from the germline V gene. The CDR3: CASSHASGEYNEQFF. CDR3 coding DNA: TGTGCCAGCAGCCATGCTAGCGGGGAGTACAATGAGCAGTTCTTC.

The chain recombines TRBV5-1 with TRBJ2-1; D not certain. V gave up 0 bases and J gave up 8 bases, with 12 bases separating them. CDR3 length equals 14 residues. Germline lookup yields CDR1 SGHRS and CDR2 YFSETQ. CDR3 sequence (DNA): TGCGCCAGCAGCTTGGGGTTATTAGCCGATGAGCAGTTCTTC. Amino acid sequence: CASSLGLLADEQFF.

J is TRBJ2-5 and V is TRBV7-2; 14 nucleotides agree with TRBD2. This CDR3 is 17 amino acids long. Germline-derived CDR1 and CDR2 are SGHTA and FQGNSA. V lost 4 bases, J lost 5 bases, and 9 bases stayed unmatched. This CDR3 reads CASSSQTSGGARETQYF. The CDR3 DNA reads TGTGCCAGCAGCTCCCAGACTAGCGGGGGGGCACGGGAGACCCAGTACTTC.

There are a few counts of this clone. The genes are TRBV10-3 and TRBJ1-6, with D uncertain. CDR1 and CDR2 from the germline V gene are ENHRY and SYGVKD. V lost 4 bases to trimming and J lost 8 bases, with 15 bases between them. The CDR3 consists of 15 residues. CDR3 residues: CAISVDGWGDSPLHF. The DNA of the CDR3 is TGTGCCATCAGTGTCGACGGTTGGGGTGATTCACCCCTCCACTTT.

The count of this clone is one. This chain uses TRBV2 with TRBJ1-2; 7 positions match TRBD1. The germline V gene has CDR1 SNHLY and CDR2 FYNNEI. The CDR3 spans 13 residues. V was pared by 7 bases and J by 14 bases, with 16 bases of the junction left unmatched. The CDR3 DNA is TGTGCCAGCAAAATAGGGACAGCCTCTACTGGGACCTTC. Residues: CASKIGTASTGTF.

This clone has more than one count but fewer than ten. CDR3 loop: CASSWTRSTDTQYF. The CDR3 DNA reads as TGTGCCAGCAGCTGGACTAGGAGCACAGATACGCAGTATTTT. This chain connects TRBV5-8 to TRBJ2-3; TRBD2 matches at 7 bases. Trimming removed 3 bases from V and 0 bases from J; junction bases left unmatched: 1. Germline V gives CDR1 SGHTS, CDR2 YDEGEE. CDR3 length: 14 amino acids.

The chain employs TRBV6-1 and TRBJ1-2; D is perhaps TRBD1 (5 bases). Germline V gene data show CDR1 as MNHNS and CDR2 as SASEGT. The CDR3 spans 14 residues. Trimming took off 8 bases at V and 4 bases at J, with 17 bases between the two ends. The CDR3, as DNA: TGTGCCAGCGACCTTGGCGGGGGGGGCTATGGCTACACCTTC. As protein: CASDLGGGGYGYTF.

The V gene is TRBV5-1, the J gene TRBJ1-1; D remains unclear. In germline, CDR1 is SGHRS, CDR2 YFSETQ. The CDR3 has 15 residues. V was trimmed by 0 bases and J by 4 bases, leaving 13 bases between them. The DNA of the CDR3 is TGCGCCAGCAGCTTGGAGCTCGGACGTGGCACTGAAGCTTTCTTT. Its protein product is CASSLELGRGTEAFF. Together with reference TRBV5-1 and TRBJ1-1, the CDR3 gives the full variable domain: KAGVTQTPRYLIKTRGQQVTLSCSPISGHRSVSWYQQTPGQGLQFLFEYFSETQRNKGNFPGRFSGRQFSNSRSEMNVSTLELGDSALYLCASSLELGRGTEAFFGQGTRLTVV.

This clone was seen more than once but under ten times. The chain uses TRBV6-6 and TRBJ2-1; TRBD2 matches at 8 bases. The CDR3 has 14 amino acids. The germline CDR1 and CDR2 sequences are MNHNY and SVGAGI (reference sequence). The trim removed 2 bases at V and 10 bases at J, leaving 7 bases unmatched. In DNA form, the CDR3 reads TGTGCCAGCAGTTACCCTCGGGAGGGAAGGGAGCAGTTCTTC. It translates to CASSYPREGREQFF.

V is TRBV5-1 and J is TRBJ1-1; 7 bases map to TRBD1. Germline-derived CDR1 and CDR2 are SGHRS and YFSETQ. CDR3 length: 11 residues. The V gene end was trimmed by 6 bases and the J gene end by 8 bases; junction bases not matched to a gene: 4. Here the CDR3 reads CASTTGEEAFF. CDR3 bases: TGCGCCAGCACTACAGGGGAAGAAGCTTTCTTT.

The chain links TRBV7-8 to TRBJ2-1; D uncertain. The CDR3 covers 13 residues. Between the trimmed V and J ends, which lost 4 bases and 4 bases, there was a span of 8 bases. Per the germline V gene, CDR1 is SGHVS and CDR2 is FQNEAQ. As DNA, the CDR3 is TGTGCCAGCAGCTCCGCGACGTACAATGAGCAGTTCTTC. This codes for CASSSATYNEQFF.

This clone was found a few times. Other DNA sequences in the same sample also yield this CDR3. V and J are TRBV2 and TRBJ1-5; maybe TRBD1 (6 bases). Trimming removed 3 bases at V and 7 bases at J, with 13 bases between. There are 14 residues in the CDR3. The V gene's germline CDR1 is SNHLY and CDR2 FYNNEI. The DNA for the CDR3 is TGTGCCAGCAGTGAGCCCACAGGGTACCAGCCCCAGCATTTT. Its protein is CASSEPTGYQPQHF.

The rearrangement links TRBV5-1 to TRBJ2-7; D perhaps matches TRBD1 (5 bases). Germline V CDR1 and CDR2: SGHRS, YFSETQ. This CDR3 comprises 14 residues. Between the trimmed V and J ends, which lost 2 bases and 2 bases, there was a span of 11 bases. The CDR3 bases are TGCGCCAGCAGCTTTCCGACAGAGCCCTACGAGCAGTACTTC. Amino acid sequence: CASSFPTEPYEQYF.

J is TRBJ2-1 and V is TRBV5-1; no definite D call. The V end lost 3 bases, the J end lost 2 bases, and 12 bases lay between the germline ends. The V gene's germline CDR1 is SGHRS and CDR2 YFSETQ. This CDR3 is built from 15 residues. The CDR3 sequence is CASSSITGTYNEQFF. The DNA for the CDR3 is TGCGCCAGCAGCTCGATCACTGGTACCTACAATGAGCAGTTCTTC.

This chain links TRBV11-2 with TRBJ2-5; 9 bases map to TRBD1. The V gene's germline CDR1 is SGHAT and CDR2 FQNNGV. With V trimmed by 3 bases and J by 5 bases, 4 bases remained unmatched. The CDR3 contains 14 residues. CDR3 in amino acids: CASSFHRGRETQYF. CDR3 sequence (DNA): TGTGCCAGCAGCTTTCACAGGGGGCGGGAGACCCAGTACTTC. Together with reference TRBV11-2 and TRBJ2-5, the CDR3 gives the full variable domain: EAGVAQSPRYKIIEKRQSVAFWCNPISGHATLYWYQQILGQGPKLLIQFQNNGVVDDSQLPKDRFSAERLKGVDSTLKIQPAKLEDSAVYLCASSFHRGRETQYFGPGTRLLVL.